This TCR beta chain was found in a study of regulatory T cells in long-lasting Graves disease. Germline CDR1 is MGHRA and CDR2 is YSYEKL. The length of the CDR3 is 15 residues. With 1 base removed from V and 5 bases from J, the gap between germline ends came to 11 bases. As for time point: newly diagnosed GD, antithyroid drugs for less than 3 months. There was RNA extracted from PBMCs, and the TCR library was made from it. According to the study, TCR beta libraries were built with iRepertoire HTBI primers and CDR3-region Arm-PCR. MiXCR was run by TCRdb on the multiplex PCR reads, yielding one entry per CDR3 protein. In the table there are about 200,000 distinct CDR3 sequences, about a sixth of which are singletons. There are a few counts of this clonotype.

The sequenced sample was peripheral blood mononuclear cells (PBMCs), obtained at new diagnosis, from a patient treated with antithyroid drugs. The clonotype was recovered from a female donor with Graves disease. The genes are TRBV4-1 and TRBJ2-2; no definite D call. This chain's CDR3 is CASSQVFLRTGELFF. As DNA, the CDR3 is TGCGCCAGCAGCCAAGTTTTCCTAAGGACCGGGGAGCTGTTTTTT.